This T cell receptor beta chain was captured in a study of shared clonotypes between healthy human individuals. Study-level background: Every donor yielded three CD4 naive, three CD4 memory, two CD8 naive and one CD8 memory plate.

Concerning this clone: Its antigen is currently unknown.

Each cell subset's genomic DNA was divided evenly among several immunoSEQ plates. Original processing methods: Junction-only sequences produced by ImmunoSEQ had no quality scores, so filtering differed. Here immunoSEQ multiplex PCR was the method, and the copy in TCRdb shows in-frame clones only, minus some. D and trimming come from the DNA, and the V and J calls and clone size come from that table. The repertoire holds approximately 350,000 clones, with about 96% as singletons. V was clipped by 1 base and J by 0 bases, with 11 bases between them. Germline CDR1 reads SGHRS; CDR2 reads YFSETQ. This CDR3 spans 17 amino acids. Study-wide results and caveats: Non-shared clonotypes displayed generation probabilities falling below those of clonotypes present in all four donors.

The receptor was isolated from a man aged 30 to 39 in good health. The genes are TRBV5-1 and TRBJ2-6; tentatively, D is TRBD1 (5 bases). Material: memory CD8+ T cells sorted from blood. The sample's subset: CD45RO+ cells pooled with CCR7-negative TemRA cells. DNA of the CDR3: TGCGCCAGCAGCTTGCAAGGGGATGGCTCTGGGGCCAACGTCCTGACTTTC. Protein product: CASSLQGDGSGANVLTF.